The 23 T cell receptor beta chains presented below share a single source sample, sequenced in a study of T-cell memory formation after mild COVID-19. MiXCR, applied by TCRdb to the 5' RACE reads, yields one record per CDR3 protein. The data show around 390,000 distinct CDR3 sequences, more than 15% seen once. Specimen: PBMCs or a T cell subset sorted from them (not recorded which). The receptors originated from a man in his late teens or twenties who had mild COVID-19 (a few samples of this study predate the infection). Cell type and time point are not known.

V is TRBV27 and J is TRBJ2-7; 8 bases match TRBD1. CDR1 MNHEY and CDR2 SMNVEV come from the germline V gene (reference sequence). CDR3 length: 13 amino acids. The trim removed 6 bases at V and 6 bases at J, leaving 7 bases unmatched. The CDR3: CASRMTGDGEQYV. Here the CDR3 DNA reads TGTGCCAGCAGGATGACAGGGGATGGCGAGCAGTACGTC.

This clonotype was found a few times. The chain has TRBV28 and TRBJ2-2; D unresolved. Germline lookup yields CDR1 MDHEN and CDR2 SYDVKM. The CDR3 length is 14 residues. Trimming cost V 4 bases and J 3 bases, with 9 bases left between them. The CDR3, as DNA: TGTGCCAGCAGTTCCCGGCACTACACCGGGGAGCTGTTTTTT. Protein: CASSSRHYTGELFF.

This chain joins TRBV6-5 and TRBJ2-5, with a weak D call TRBD2 (6 bases). From germline, CDR1 is MNHEY and CDR2 SVGAGI. The CDR3 spans 12 residues. V was clipped by 9 bases and J by 5 bases, with 13 bases between them. The CDR3: CASSRGSETQYF. The CDR3, as DNA: TGTGCCAGTTCCCGGGGGTCCGAGACCCAGTACTTC.

J is TRBJ1-1 and V is TRBV11-2; D is possibly TRBD1 (6 bases). V was trimmed by 3 bases and J by 1 base, leaving 21 bases between them. Germline lookup yields CDR1 SGHAT and CDR2 FQNNGV. CDR3 length: 18 residues. CDR3 protein: CASSFGGVWGHPNTEAFF. DNA for the CDR3: TGTGCCAGCAGCTTTGGGGGGGTTTGGGGGCACCCGAACACTGAAGCTTTCTTT.

This sequence joins TRBV5-1 and TRBJ1-5, with D possibly matching TRBD1 (5 bases). The germline V and J ends were trimmed by 4 bases and 8 bases, with 16 bases remaining between them. Per germline, CDR1 SGHRS and CDR2 YFSETQ. This CDR3 contains 14 residues. CDR3 sequence: CASSMGLLGEPQHF. CDR3 in DNA: TGCGCCAGCAGCATGGGGCTCCTTGGAGAGCCCCAGCATTTT.

The genes are TRBV7-2 and TRBJ2-1; D tentatively reads TRBD1 or TRBD2 (7 bases each). From germline, CDR1 is SGHTA and CDR2 FQGNSA. Between the trimmed V and J ends, which lost 0 bases and 10 bases, there was a span of 19 bases. This CDR3 has 16 amino acids. CDR3 sequence: CASSLASAAGGVEQFF. The CDR3 DNA sequence: TGTGCCAGCAGCTTAGCTAGCGCGGCAGGGGGGGTCGAGCAGTTCTTC.

The genes are TRBV20-1 and TRBJ2-2; 7 nucleotides align to TRBD2. With V trimmed by 0 bases and J by 5 bases, 9 bases remained unmatched. Looked up from germline, CDR1 is DFQATT and CDR2 is SNEGSKA (reference sequence). The CDR3 loop spans 16 amino acids. The CDR3 spells CSARDQGVGGTGELFF. DNA for the CDR3: TGCAGTGCTAGAGACCAGGGAGTGGGAGGGACCGGGGAGCTGTTTTTT.

This clonotype came up a few times. The chain recombines TRBV7-2 with TRBJ1-6, with 10 positions matching TRBD1. The CDR3 covers 17 residues. Unmatched junction bases numbered 4, after V lost 0 bases and J lost 5 bases. Germline CDR1 and CDR2: SGHTA and FQGNSA. The CDR3 DNA reads as TGTGCCAGCAGCTTAGCCCTTGACAGGGGGCATAATTCACCCCTCCACTTT. It yields the protein CASSLALDRGHNSPLHF. Variable domain in full (rest from reference TRBV7-2 and TRBJ1-6): GAGVSQSPSNKVTEKGKDVELRCDPISGHTALYWYRQSLGQGLEFLIYFQGNSAPDKSGLPSDRFSAERTGGSVSTLTIQRTQQEDSAVYLCASSLALDRGHNSPLHFGNGTRLTVT.

The chain links TRBV6-1 to TRBJ1-2, with D possibly matching TRBD1 (5 bases). The CDR3 runs to 13 residues. Germline V gives CDR1 MNHNS, CDR2 SASEGT. V dropped 9 bases and J dropped 5 bases, with 16 bases sitting between them. The CDR3 DNA is TGTGCCAGTGAACAGAGGGGATTGTATGGCTACACCTTC. Its translation: CASEQRGLYGYTF.

The chain is built from TRBV9 and TRBJ1-2, with a possible D match to TRBD1 (6 bases). The CDR3 extends over 12 amino acids. Germline CDR1 and CDR2: SGDLS and YYNGEE. Trimming shortened V by 4 bases and J by 8 bases, and 12 bases separated the two germline ends. Here the CDR3 reads CASSTDRRGYTF. The CDR3 DNA is TGTGCCAGCAGCACCGACAGGAGGGGCTACACCTTC. Filled out from reference TRBV9 and TRBJ1-2, the complete variable domain reads DSGVTQTPKHLITATGQRVTLRCSPRSGDLSVYWYQQSLDQGLQFLIQYYNGEERAKGNILERFSAQQFPDLHSELNLSSLELGDSALYFCASSTDRRGYTFGSGTRLTVV.

The chain joins TRBV7-6 to TRBJ2-6; D call uncertain. The CDR3 runs to 18 residues. The germline V gene has CDR1 SGHVS and CDR2 FNYEAQ. Deletions cut 2 bases from V and 0 bases from J, with 14 bases between. CDR3: CASSLTRVHSSGANVLTF. The CDR3 coding sequence is TGTGCCAGCAGCTTAACCCGAGTACACAGCTCTGGGGCCAACGTCCTGACTTTC.

In its sample, this clonotype was seen a few times. The chain joins TRBV7-9 to TRBJ2-5, with D possibly being TRBD1 (5 bases). The germline CDR1 and CDR2 sequences are SEHNR and FQNEAQ (reference sequence). Trimming cost V 5 bases and J 1 base, with 11 bases left between them. The CDR3 length is 14 residues. In DNA, the CDR3 is TGTGCCAGCAGCCGACCCAGGGTCCAAGAGACCCAGTACTTC. Its translation: CASSRPRVQETQYF.

This clonotype was counted a few times. The rearrangement links TRBV2 to TRBJ2-5, with a tentative D call TRBD1 (5 bases). V was clipped by 6 bases and J by 4 bases, with 12 bases between them. Germline V gene data show CDR1 as SNHLY and CDR2 as FYNNEI. The CDR3 is 13 amino acids. The CDR3 here is CASSDSELETQYF. The CDR3 DNA is TGTGCCAGCAGCGACAGTGAGTTAGAGACCCAGTACTTC.

This clonotype was observed many times. The V and J genes are TRBV4-2 and TRBJ2-5; maybe TRBD1 (6 bases). V lost 1 base and J lost 2, with 14 bases in between. The germline gives CDR1 LGHNA, CDR2 YNFKEQ. The CDR3 is made up of 16 amino acids. This CDR3 reads CASSQAAGQPQETQYF. In DNA, the CDR3 is TGTGCCAGCAGCCAAGCAGCCGGACAGCCTCAAGAGACCCAGTACTTC.

This clonotype was counted between two and nine times. The rearrangement links TRBV7-2 to TRBJ2-5; 9 positions match TRBD2. Germline assignment: CDR1 SGHTA and CDR2 FQGNSA. V dropped 4 bases and J dropped 6; count of bases not matched to a gene: 9. The CDR3 spans 15 residues. The CDR3 here is CASSSSGLARQTQYF. CDR3 nucleotide sequence: TGTGCCAGCAGCTCTTCGGGACTAGCTCGCCAGACCCAGTACTTC.

V gene TRBV5-1 combines with J gene TRBJ2-5; 15 nucleotides align to TRBD2. CDR3 length equals 16 residues. The germline V gene has CDR1 SGHRS and CDR2 YFSETQ. Trimming took 4 bases from V and 5 from J; bases not matched to a gene: 6. In DNA form, the CDR3 reads TGCGCCAGCAGCATCGGACTAGCGGGGGGGCCCGAGACCCAGTACTTC. Translation gives CASSIGLAGGPETQYF.

This clonotype has ten or more counts. This sequence joins TRBV20-1 and TRBJ2-3, with TRBD2 matching 7 bases. CDR3 length equals 13 residues. Germline CDR1 DFQATT, CDR2 SNEGSKA (reference sequence). V was clipped by 3 bases and J by 5 bases; unmatched bases: 5. The CDR3 is CSARGGPGDTQYF. The CDR3 nucleotides are TGCAGTGCTAGGGGAGGGCCAGGAGATACGCAGTATTTT.

The chain employs TRBV12-3 or TRBV12-4 and TRBJ1-3, with 7 positions matching TRBD1. The CDR3 is made up of 16 amino acids. The junction had 8 bases not matched to a gene; V was cut back by 6 bases and J by 0 bases. The CDR3, as DNA: TGTGCCAGCAGCGCTTTTGGGACAGCCTCTGGAAACACCATATATTTT. This gives the protein CASSAFGTASGNTIYF.

This rearrangement joins TRBV24-1 to TRBJ1-2; the D is unclear. Trimming took 1 base from V and 4 from J, leaving 0 bases between them. The CDR3 totals 11 residues. The germline V gene encodes CDR1 KGHDR and CDR2 SFDVKD. The CDR3, as DNA: TGTGCCACCAGTGATTTCTATGGCTACACCTTC. Encoded protein: CATSDFYGYTF.

The rearrangement joins TRBV11-2 to TRBJ2-5, with 8 nucleotides matching TRBD1. V dropped 6 bases and J dropped 4; count of bases not matched to a gene: 1. The CDR3 has 12 amino acids. Germline values: CDR1 SGHAT, CDR2 FQNNGV. The CDR3 DNA sequence: TGTGCCAGCAGAGGACAGGGAGAGACCCAGTACTTC. Amino acid sequence: CASRGQGETQYF.

This clonotype was counted at least ten times. The chain employs TRBV5-1 and TRBJ1-1; D remains ambiguous. V shed 5 bases and J shed 5 bases, with 10 bases lying between them. The germline gives CDR1 SGHRS, CDR2 YFSETQ. The CDR3 consists of 12 residues. The CDR3 nucleotides are TGCGCCAGCAGGGAGGGAGGAACTGAAGCTTTCTTT. It specifies CASREGGTEAFF.

The chain employs TRBV7-3 and TRBJ2-3; the D is unclear. The length of the CDR3 is 13 residues. CDR1 is SGHTA, CDR2 FQGTGA, per germline. The germline V and J ends were trimmed by 5 bases and 6 bases, with 12 bases remaining between them. This chain's CDR3 is CASSPPARDTQYF. The CDR3 coding sequence is TGTGCCAGCAGCCCTCCCGCCCGGGATACGCAGTATTTT. Full variable domain (outside the CDR3, taken from reference TRBV7-3 and TRBJ2-3): GAGVSQTPSNKVTEKGKYVELRCDPISGHTALYWYRQSLGQGPEFLIYFQGTGAADDSGLPNDRFFAVRPEGSVSTLKIQRTERGDSAVYLCASSPPARDTQYFGPGTRLTVL.

In its sample, this clonotype was seen a few times. The gene calls are TRBV6-2 or TRBV6-3 and TRBJ2-4; D gene uncertain. Trimming pared 6 bases from V and 0 bases from J, leaving 12 bases between. The CDR3 loop spans 15 amino acids. The germline gives CDR1 MNHEY, CDR2 SVGEGT. CDR3 sequence: CASSSLTRAKNIQYF. The CDR3 DNA is TGTGCCAGCAGCTCCCTGACAAGAGCCAAAAACATTCAGTACTTC.